This note documents a single TCR beta chain sequence. The sample belongs to a study of blood T cell repertoires in COVID-19. Study-wide context: Material from acute and convalescent COVID-19 was sourced from the United States, Italy and Spain. In each case, the material was cDNA or gDNA derived from T cells, B-cell-depleted T cells, or PBMCs.

Assay used: immunoSEQ multiplex PCR; TCRdb lists only in-frame clones, some missing. The sample has tens of thousands of clones, 80% to 90% seen once. CDR3 length: 13 amino acids. Per germline, CDR1 SQVTM and CDR2 ANQGSEA. V lost 4 bases to trimming and J lost 6 bases, with 12 bases between them. The source material was peripheral blood. This receptor was obtained from a woman aged 65 to 85 with active COVID-19. This rearrangement joins TRBV29-1 to TRBJ1-4; D unclear. In DNA form, the CDR3 reads TGCAGCGTTGGGAGAAGGCTTGATGAAAAACTGTTTTTT. It translates to CSVGRRLDEKLFF.